This T cell receptor (beta chain) appears in the sequencing data of a study of cytomegalovirus exposure and HLA in healthy donors. The study's findings and limits: Presence/absence analyses rested on an assumption that sequencing depth was roughly uniform across donors. Compared with the roughly 700-donor mean, an Asian-associated ancestry cluster reportedly had fewer N-insertions, according to a later analysis. Immune exposure data for these donors was limited to CMV serostatus.

V gave up 6 bases and J gave up 4 bases, with 12 bases separating them. There are 14 residues in the CDR3. Germline values: CDR1 MNHEY, CDR2 SMNVEV (reference sequence). This clone turned up a few times. Its antigen is unidentified. Researchers ran the PCR with 60 Vbeta and 13 Jbeta primers. The repertoire was sequenced with immunoSEQ multiplex PCR; TCRdb's copy has only in-frame clones and lacks some. The table has a few hundred thousand clones, about 83% seen once. The origin of this receptor is a woman aged 45 to 65 in good health and CMV-seropositive. Sequenced material: PBMCs. The genes are TRBV27 and TRBJ1-4; D is unclear. CDR3 sequence: CASSIRSYNEKLFF. CDR3 nucleotides: TGTGCCAGCAGCATCCGGAGCTATAATGAAAAACTGTTTTTT. The full variable domain, completed using reference TRBV27 and TRBJ1-4, is EAQVTQNPRYLITVTGKKLTVTCSQNMNHEYMSWYRQDPGLGLRQIYYSMNVEVTDKGDVPEGYKVSRKEKRNFPLILESPSPNQTSLYFCASSIRSYNEKLFFGSGTQLSVL.